The 6 T cell receptor beta chains given below trace back to one sample, sequenced in a study of T cell responses to AZD1222 COVID-19 vaccine (TCRdb year 2021). Library method: the immunoSEQ multiplex PCR assay. TCRdb took this table from immuneACCESS and kept in-frame rearrangements with V and J called. Such tables lack part of the clones; where checked against another copy, unresolved V genes explain under half of the gap, and the rest is unexplained. This sample comprises some 96,000 clones, about nine tenths of them detected only once. The ten largest clones add up to more than 1.5% of the sample. The sample's time point label, in plain terms: baseline before first vaccination. The source was peripheral blood, collected on day 0 of AZD1222 vaccination. These receptors all stem from an adult in good health.

This sequence joins TRBV11-3 and TRBJ2-1; 9 bases fit TRBD2. CDR1 and CDR2 (germline): SGHNT, YENEEA. This CDR3 has 18 amino acids. Trimming removed 2 bases from V and 5 bases from J; junction bases left unmatched: 13. For the CDR3, the DNA is TGTGCCAGCAGCTTAAGCCCCTGGCGGGAGGGTAGAGACAATGAGCAGTTCTTC. This sequence encodes CASSLSPWREGRDNEQFF.

The V call is TRBV7-9, the J call TRBJ1-2; weak D call: TRBD1 (5 bases). The CDR3 sequence is 16 residues long. V was clipped by 3 bases and J by 0 bases, with 14 bases between them. CDR1 SEHNR and CDR2 FQNEAQ come from the germline V gene (reference sequence). CDR3 nucleotide sequence: TGTGCCAGCAGCTTGGGGGTAGTACCAGCTAACTATGGCTACACCTTC. It is translated as CASSLGVVPANYGYTF.

V usage is TRBV29-1 and J usage is TRBJ1-3; D perhaps matches TRBD1 (5 bases). Trimming stripped 7 bases from V and 4 bases from J, with 8 bases between. Germline V gene data show CDR1 as SQVTM and CDR2 as ANQGSEA. The CDR3 length is 11 residues. The CDR3 DNA is TGCAGCGCCCGACAGGGAAACACCATATATTTT. Protein: CSARQGNTIYF. The variable domain in full, completed from reference TRBV29-1 and TRBJ1-3, reads SAVISQKPSRDICQRGTSLTIQCQVDSQVTMMFWYRQQPGQSLTLIATANQGSEATYESGFVIDKFPISRPNLTFSTLTVSNMSPEDSSIYLCSARQGNTIYFGEGSWLTVV.

The chain is built from TRBV27 and TRBJ1-5; TRBD1 matches 7 bases. CDR3 length: 14 residues. The germline CDR1 and CDR2 sequences are MNHEY and SMNVEV (reference sequence). Unmatched junction bases numbered 4, after V lost 5 bases and J lost 3 bases. The CDR3 DNA follows: TGTGCCAGCAGTCACGGACAGGCCAATCAGCCCCAGCATTTT. Encoded protein: CASSHGQANQPQHF.

This chain's CDR3 is CASRTGGAVTEAFF. DNA of the CDR3: TGTGCCAGCAGGACAGGGGGCGCGGTCACTGAAGCTTTCTTT. The chain recombines TRBV7-9 with TRBJ1-1, with 10 bases aligning to TRBD1. The V segment lost 6 bases and the J segment 4 bases; nucleotides outside the gene matches: 5. This CDR3 contains 14 residues. Germline CDR1 is SEHNR and CDR2 is FQNEAQ (reference sequence).

The rearrangement links TRBV2 to TRBJ2-2; D not resolved. Deletions cut 2 bases from V and 6 bases from J, with 7 bases between. This CDR3 region has 13 residues. Per germline, CDR1 SNHLY and CDR2 FYNNEI. CDR3 nucleotides: TGTGCCAGCAGTGAAATTAAGGCCGGGGAGCTGTTTTTT. Amino acid sequence: CASSEIKAGELFF. Supplemented by reference TRBV2 and TRBJ2-2, the full variable domain reads EPEVTQTPSHQVTQMGQEVILRCVPISNHLYFYWYRQILGQKVEFLVSFYNNEISEKSEIFDDQFSVERPDGSNFTLKIRSTKLEDSAMYFCASSEIKAGELFFGEGSRLTVL.